The following is a T cell receptor (beta chain) sequence with its context. The antigen remains unidentified. Generated by immunoSEQ multiplex PCR, the TCRdb table keeps only in-frame clones and is missing some. Here the sample spans about 36,000 clones, 70% to 80% being singletons. The sample originates from a study of OX40 agonist ivuxolimab in advanced cancers. Study as a whole: A mean age of roughly 66 years, range about 20 to 79, was recorded, and approximately 80% were male. Study-level points and caveats: Fewer expanded clones were found on average in CD4+ than in CD8+ T cells. Both blood CD4+ and CD8+ T cells showed clonal growth by week 6 at 0.1 to 3.0 mg/kg.

Trimming took 6 bases from V and 5 from J; bases not matched to a gene: 2. The germline V gene encodes CDR1 SQVTM and CDR2 ANQGSEA. CDR3 size: 14 residues. The clonotype was recovered from an adult with an advanced solid tumor such as melanoma, head and neck, liver or kidney cancer. Material: CD4+ or CD8+ T cells sorted from blood, obtained in a trial of the OX40 agonist ivuxolimab. The genes are TRBV29-1 and TRBJ2-2; 14 bases map to TRBD2. For the CDR3, the DNA is TGCAGCGTCCGGACTAGCGGGGGGACCGGGGAGCTGTTTTTT. Translation gives CSVRTSGGTGELFF.